The clone carrying this TCR beta chain was picked up a small number of times. This record belongs to a study of blood T cell repertoires in COVID-19. Original analysis: Researchers report that nucleated cell counts were estimated from reference gene primer amplification. The table came from immunoSEQ multiplex PCR; TCRdb's copy has only in-frame clones and leaves some out. V and J calls plus clone size are reproduced from that table; the DNA served to infer D and trimming. The sample holds about 210,000 clones; about 80% are singletons and the top ten take about 7.8%. The CDR3 is 15 amino acids. The V end lost 2 bases, the J end lost 7 bases, and 14 bases lay between the germline ends. The V gene's germline CDR1 is MDHEN and CDR2 SYDVKM.

The source material was peripheral blood. The origin of this receptor is a woman over 75 with COVID-19, enrolled during active disease. The rearrangement joins TRBV28 to TRBJ1-4, with D unclear. CDR3 residues: CASSLQAAGPEKLFF. For the CDR3, the DNA is TGTGCCAGCAGTTTACAGGCCGCCGGCCCTGAAAAACTGTTTTTT.